This record covers a single TCR beta chain. In the original workflow: Amplification from reference gene primers served as the basis for estimated nucleated cell counts. Measured with immunoSEQ multiplex PCR; TCRdb has only the in-frame clones, and not every one. V and J calls and clone size are those listed in that table; D and trimming were worked out from the DNA. The data contain roughly 250,000 clones, about 86% of them singletons. The entry originates in a study of blood T cell repertoires in COVID-19. Whole-study context: Sites across the United States, Italy and Spain contributed samples from acute and convalescent COVID-19. T cells, B-cell-depleted T cells, or PBMCs supplied cDNA or gDNA.

The CDR3 extends over 14 amino acids. Looked up from germline, CDR1 is ENHRY and CDR2 is SYGVKD. Trimming pared 0 bases from V and 4 bases from J, leaving 9 bases between. The origin of this receptor is a woman aged 55-75 years with active or convalescent COVID-19. V gene TRBV10-3 combines with J gene TRBJ1-1; D gene uncertain. Input material: peripheral blood. As DNA, the CDR3 is TGTGCCATCAGTGAGTCCGGCGGGCGCACTGAAGCTTTCTTT. Translating it yields CAISESGGRTEAFF.